One sample yielded the 2 T cell receptor beta chains listed below, sequenced in a study of monozygotic twins with inflammatory bowel disease (dated by TCRdb to between 2018 and 2021). Libraries were built with 5' RACE. This sample was sequenced with an Illumina HiSeq 2500. With the reads reprocessed by TCRdb, a single entry stands for each CDR3 protein sequence and no DNA is reported. This sample's table lists about 160,000 distinct CDR3 sequences. 2% to 2.5% of the sample lies in the top ten. Sequencing was done on a sample of blood. These receptors came from a human donor with ulcerative colitis or Crohn's disease, or a healthy co-twin of an affected twin (not recorded which).

The V and J genes are TRBV7-2 and TRBJ2-2. The CDR3 runs 16 residues. The germline V gene encodes CDR1 SGHTA and CDR2 FQGNSA. This chain's CDR3 is CASSAELTPDTGELFF.

This sequence joins TRBV7-9 and TRBJ2-7. Germline V gives CDR1 SEHNR, CDR2 FQNEAQ (reference sequence). This CDR3 is built from 13 residues. CDR3 sequence: CASSLSQDYEQYF.